Sequencing of this T cell receptor (beta chain) was carried out in a study of T cell responses to AZD1222 COVID-19 vaccine. Across the whole study: Both about-4-week and about-12-week second-dose recipients were combined. Study conclusions and caveats: Of spike-specific TCRs, nearly half reportedly target regions left unmutated in variants. Researchers report vaccine-associated CD4 TCRs spanning spike, with dominance at 160-218 and 743-854. Clonal diversity was possibly underestimated, and white British individuals and females predominated among donors.

The table came from immunoSEQ multiplex PCR; TCRdb's copy has only in-frame clones and leaves some out. The sample consists of roughly 140,000 clones, roughly 94% of them appearing once. About this clone: Its antigen is as yet unknown.

The TCR originated in an adult in good health. The specimen comprised peripheral blood, sampled on day 0 of AZD1222 vaccination.

In DNA, the CDR3 is TGTGCCTGGAGGACAGAAGAGACCCAGTACTTC. This encodes CAWRTEETQYF. The chain has TRBV30 and TRBJ2-5; a possible D gene is TRBD1 (5 bases). CDR1 and CDR2 from the germline V gene are GTSNPN and SVGIG (reference sequence). V gave up 3 bases and J gave up 3 bases, with 5 bases separating them. The CDR3 has 11 residues.